This T cell receptor beta chain was identified during a study of T cells in Graves' hyperthyroidism and ophthalmopathy (dated by TCRdb to about 2019). Context from the whole study: Peripheral blood samples were taken at the time of initial diagnosis, prior to any treatment. An independent validation cohort of some 18 hyperthyroidism patients and 15 or so patients who later progressed to ophthalmopathy tested prospective prediction of ophthalmopathy. TCR V-J signatures able to tell the groups apart were searched for in a discovery cohort of around 95 patients, of whom around 42 had Graves' ophthalmopathy and about 60 had stable Graves' hyperthyroidism. In addition, the study compared T-cell repertoires in thyroid tissue and in blood from roughly 6 Graves' hyperthyroidism patients. TCR Vbeta CDR3 sequencing of 135 peripheral blood samples (43 ophthalmopathy, 75 to 85 hyperthyroidism and around 17 progressor patients) is reported in the paper. The 100 or so discovery patients were randomly split 7:3 into training and test sets. After blood sampling, hyperthyroidism patients were treated with methimazole at a starting dose of 30 mg daily, and ophthalmopathy patients were treated with high-dose intravenous methylprednisolone. General study outcomes and caveats: In cross-validation, a model built on a 13 V-J signature told ophthalmopathy apart from stable hyperthyroidism with approximately 90% sensitivity and 81% to 82% specificity, and in testing the same model reached 80%/75%. Sample size was not statistically predetermined, and investigators were not blinded to group allocation. In validation, the model predicted progression to ophthalmopathy a median of around 6.5 months before onset, with about 64% sensitivity and roughly 73% specificity. Most expanded thyroid clonotypes (frequency above 0.001) were also detected in blood, suggesting blood repertoires may reflect thyroid immune responses.

TCR beta CDR3 regions were amplified from RNA transcripts. A first-round RT-PCR of the TCR CDR3 used the HTBI primer set with the Qiagen OneStep RT-PCR kit. Libraries were constructed in a second round of multiplex PCR, after which size selection and purification were carried out. Sequencing of the libraries was done on an Illumina HiSeq2000 using paired-end 100 bp reads. The authors processed their data as follows. SOAPnuke was used to process the raw data, with reads discarded if the reads contained adapters or uncalled bases, had a mean Phred below 15, or lacked an exact constant-primer or identifier match. COPE v1.2.5 was used to merge high-quality paired reads, and clonotypes were defined as unique nucleotide sequences. MiTCR v1.1 was used to align the clonotypes against IMGT TRBV, TRBD and TRBJ reference segments. The analysis was restricted to V-J combinations with a frequency above 0.0001, which together covered roughly 99% of the repertoires. The TCS score was defined as F50 (clonal expansion) divided by E x V (chaos), with BLOSUM62-based TCRdist calculated between CDR3 peptides within each V-J. Welch's t-statistics and random forest reduced fewer than 600 V-J features to 13, which were used in a naive Bayes classifier (R e1071). TCRdb reprocessed the public reads (quality trimming at Q25 with fastp, clone calling with MiXCR) and kept in-frame beta chains. Each entry merges the rows of one CDR3 protein and shows their most common DNA and genes. TCRdb's processing, not the authors', yielded these V and J calls. This sample has some 400,000 distinct CDR3 sequences in its table, and 19% of those were observed once. 3.7% of the sample lies in the top ten.

Stable Graves' hyperthyroidism was defined as no progression to ophthalmopathy during 18 months of follow-up. Hyperthyroidism patients were aged 18 to 65 years and newly diagnosed, with disease duration of less than 2 months. Any patient with an uncontrolled infection, another autoimmune disease, pregnancy or lactation was excluded. Diagnoses were established on the basis of clinical symptoms, serum thyroxine and TRAb, thyroid ultrasound, and orbital computed tomography. Ficoll-Paque density gradient centrifugation was used to isolate PBMCs from about 9 ml of fresh peripheral blood. Total RNA was extracted with Trizol reagent, and quality was checked on an Agilent 2100 Bioanalyzer. A distance of 9 bases separates the germline ends of V and J, which lose 3 bases and 0 bases respectively. CDR1 and CDR2 are read off the germline V gene (reference sequence) as DFQATT and SNEGSKA. Inclusive of the bounding cysteine and phenylalanine, the CDR3 is 14 residues long. Only the CDR3 region is kept as DNA, spanning 42 bases read in frame from base 1.

As for this clonotype: No cognate antigen has been identified for it. No quality values exist for individual bases; no much larger clone is one base distant.

This clonotype originated in a woman under 30 with Graves' hyperthyroidism. Material: blood. The V and J genes are TRBV20-1 and TRBJ1-5; perhaps TRBD1 is the D gene, with 5 bases matching. For the CDR3, the sequence is CSARGRNSNQPQHF. The bases read TGCAGTGCTAGGGGACGGAATAGCAATCAGCCCCAGCATTTT.